This T cell receptor (beta chain) originates from a study of T cell repertoires in ileal Crohn's disease. Trimming removed 2 bases at V and 8 bases at J, with 12 bases between. Germline CDR1 reads LNHNV; CDR2 reads YYDKDF (reference sequence). This CDR3 region has 13 residues. Clones were read by immunoSEQ multiplex PCR, and TCRdb kept only the in-frame ones, dropping some. This table holds about 5,200 clones, roughly 76% found once. The chain employs TRBV15 and TRBJ1-2; tentative D call: TRBD1 (6 bases). The source material was ileal tissue. This clonotype was sampled from an adult with Crohn's disease. The CDR3 region is CATSRSGTPGYTF. The CDR3 nucleotides are TGTGCCACCAGCAGATCTGGGACACCAGGCTACACCTTC.